The clone carrying this T cell receptor beta chain was counted many times. Antigen: not known. One end of the junction varies from germline; a read error may be responsible. This specimen belongs to a study of Graves' ophthalmopathy and Graves' hyperthyroidism. Findings and limits, study-wide: The model forecast ophthalmopathy progression, reaching roughly 71% sensitivity and approximately 72% specificity.

For repertoire sequencing, the TCR beta CDR3 regions were amplified from RNA transcripts. HTBI primers primed a first-round RT-PCR, and a second-round multiplex PCR followed. TCRdb fed the multiplex PCR reads into MiXCR, producing one record per CDR3 protein. The sample lists a few hundred thousand distinct CDR3 sequences, about 16% seen once, with approximately 7% in the top ten. The evidence that diagnosis relied on was clinical symptoms, serum thyroxine, TRAb, thyroid ultrasound and orbital computed tomography. The CDR3 consists of 13 residues. CDR1 is SQVTM, CDR2 ANQGSEA, per germline. This receptor was obtained from a woman under 30 with stable Graves' hyperthyroidism. Sequenced: peripheral blood. The chain couples TRBV29-1 to TRBJ1-2, with D hard to call. The CDR3 nucleotides read TGCAGCGTTGAAACCCCACAGACGCTTGGCTGCACCTTC. Its protein product is CSVETPQTLGCTF.